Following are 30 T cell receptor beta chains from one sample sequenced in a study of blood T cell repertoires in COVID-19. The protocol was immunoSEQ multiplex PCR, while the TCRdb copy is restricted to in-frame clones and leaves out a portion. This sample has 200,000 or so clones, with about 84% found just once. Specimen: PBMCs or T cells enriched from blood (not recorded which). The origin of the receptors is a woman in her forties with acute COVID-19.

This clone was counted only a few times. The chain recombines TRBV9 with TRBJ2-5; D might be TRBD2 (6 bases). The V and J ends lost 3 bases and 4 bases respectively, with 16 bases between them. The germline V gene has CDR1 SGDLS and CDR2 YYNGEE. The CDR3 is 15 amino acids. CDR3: CASSGGPGDGETQYF. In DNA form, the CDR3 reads TGTGCCAGCAGCGGGGGACCGGGGGATGGAGAGACCCAGTACTTC.

Here the CDR3 reads CASSQGDTIYF. The CDR3 region has the DNA TGTGCCAGCAGTCAGGGGGACACCATATATTTT. This chain uses TRBV6-5 with TRBJ1-3; 7 bases fit TRBD1. Trimming took 5 bases from V and 8 from J; bases not matched to a gene: 0. Germline V gene sequence: CDR1 MNHEY, CDR2 SVGAGI. The CDR3 is 11 amino acids.

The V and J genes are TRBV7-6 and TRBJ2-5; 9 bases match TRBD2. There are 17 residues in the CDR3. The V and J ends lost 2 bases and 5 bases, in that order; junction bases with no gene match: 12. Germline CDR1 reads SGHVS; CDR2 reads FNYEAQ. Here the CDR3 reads CASSLSLMGGGAETQYF. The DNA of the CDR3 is TGTGCCAGCAGCTTAAGTCTGATGGGCGGGGGGGCGGAGACCCAGTACTTC. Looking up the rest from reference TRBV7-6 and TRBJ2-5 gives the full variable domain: GAGVSQSPRYKVTKRGQDVALRCDPISGHVSLYWYRQALGQGPEFLTYFNYEAQQDKSGLPNDRFSAERPEGSISTLTIQRTEQRDSAMYRCASSLSLMGGGAETQYFGPGTRLLVL.

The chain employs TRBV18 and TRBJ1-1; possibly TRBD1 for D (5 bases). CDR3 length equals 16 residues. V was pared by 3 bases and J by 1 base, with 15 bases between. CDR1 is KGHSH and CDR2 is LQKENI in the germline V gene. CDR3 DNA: TGTGCCAGCTCACCTGTTTCAGGGCGGACGAACACTGAAGCTTTCTTT. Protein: CASSPVSGRTNTEAFF.

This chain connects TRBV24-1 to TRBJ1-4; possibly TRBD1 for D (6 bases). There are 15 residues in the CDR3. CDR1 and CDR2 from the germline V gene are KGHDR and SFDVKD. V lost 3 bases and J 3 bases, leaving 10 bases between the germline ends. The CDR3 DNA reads TGTGCCACCAGTGATCCCTCAGGGGCTAATGAAAAACTGTTTTTT. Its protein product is CATSDPSGANEKLFF.

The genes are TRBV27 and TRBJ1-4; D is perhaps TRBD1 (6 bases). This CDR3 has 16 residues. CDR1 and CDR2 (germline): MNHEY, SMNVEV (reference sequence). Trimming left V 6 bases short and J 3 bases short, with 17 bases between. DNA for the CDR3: TGTGCCAGCAGGGGACCTAACAGGGTAGCTAATGAAAAACTGTTTTTT. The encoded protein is CASRGPNRVANEKLFF.

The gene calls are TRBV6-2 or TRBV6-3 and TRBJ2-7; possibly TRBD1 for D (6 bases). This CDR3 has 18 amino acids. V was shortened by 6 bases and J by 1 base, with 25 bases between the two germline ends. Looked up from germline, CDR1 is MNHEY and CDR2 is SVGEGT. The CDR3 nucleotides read TGTGCCAGCAGCGCGCTCCGGCACTCAGGGGTAGTATCCTACGAGCAGTACTTC. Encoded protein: CASSALRHSGVVSYEQYF.

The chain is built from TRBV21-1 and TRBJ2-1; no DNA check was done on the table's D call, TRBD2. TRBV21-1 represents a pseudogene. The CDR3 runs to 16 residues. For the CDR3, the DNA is TGTGCCAGCATAACTCAAAGCGGGGTTTACTACAATGAGCAGTTCTTC. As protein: CASITQSGVYYNEQFF.

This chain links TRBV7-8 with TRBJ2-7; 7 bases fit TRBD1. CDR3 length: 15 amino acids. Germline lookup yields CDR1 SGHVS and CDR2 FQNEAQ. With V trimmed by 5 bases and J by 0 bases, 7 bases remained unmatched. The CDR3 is CASSRTGTLSYEQYF. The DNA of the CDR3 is TGTGCCAGCAGCCGGACAGGAACTCTCTCCTACGAGCAGTACTTC.

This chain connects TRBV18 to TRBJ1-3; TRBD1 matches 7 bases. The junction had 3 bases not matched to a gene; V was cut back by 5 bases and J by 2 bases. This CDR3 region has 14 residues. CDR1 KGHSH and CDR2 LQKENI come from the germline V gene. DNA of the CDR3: TGTGCCAGCTCAGCGGGACAGACTGGAAACACCATATATTTT. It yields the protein CASSAGQTGNTIYF.

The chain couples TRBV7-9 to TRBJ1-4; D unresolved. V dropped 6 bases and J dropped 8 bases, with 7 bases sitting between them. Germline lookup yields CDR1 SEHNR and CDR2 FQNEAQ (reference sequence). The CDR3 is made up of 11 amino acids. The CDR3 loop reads CASSSTEKLFF. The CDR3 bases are TGTGCCAGCAGTTCGACAGAAAAACTGTTTTTT.

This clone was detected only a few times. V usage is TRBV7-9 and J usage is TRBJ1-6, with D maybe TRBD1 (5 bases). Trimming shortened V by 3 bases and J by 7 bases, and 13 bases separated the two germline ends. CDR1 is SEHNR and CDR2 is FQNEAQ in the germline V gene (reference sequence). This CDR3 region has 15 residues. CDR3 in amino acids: CASSFLAGGNSPLHF. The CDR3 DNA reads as TGTGCCAGCAGCTTCCTGGCCGGGGGGAATTCACCCCTCCACTTT.

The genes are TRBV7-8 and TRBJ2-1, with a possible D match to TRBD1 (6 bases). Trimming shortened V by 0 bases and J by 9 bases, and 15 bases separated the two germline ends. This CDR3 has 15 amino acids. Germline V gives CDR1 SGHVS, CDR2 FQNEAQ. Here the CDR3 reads CASSLALTGSGEQFF. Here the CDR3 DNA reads TGTGCCAGCAGCTTAGCCCTCACAGGGTCCGGTGAGCAGTTCTTC.

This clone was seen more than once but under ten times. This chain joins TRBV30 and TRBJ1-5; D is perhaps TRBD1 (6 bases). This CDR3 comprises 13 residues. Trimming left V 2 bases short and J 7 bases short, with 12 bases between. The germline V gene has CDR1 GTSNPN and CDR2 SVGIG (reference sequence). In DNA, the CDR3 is TGTGCCTGGAGTAAGGGGGTCCGACAGCCCCAGCATTTT. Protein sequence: CAWSKGVRQPQHF. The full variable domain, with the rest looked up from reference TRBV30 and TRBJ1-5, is SQTIHQWPATLVQPVGSPLSLECTVEGTSNPNLYWYRQAAGRGLQLLFYSVGIGQISSEVPQNLSASRPQDRQFILSSKKLLLSDSGFYLCAWSKGVRQPQHFGDGTRLSIL.

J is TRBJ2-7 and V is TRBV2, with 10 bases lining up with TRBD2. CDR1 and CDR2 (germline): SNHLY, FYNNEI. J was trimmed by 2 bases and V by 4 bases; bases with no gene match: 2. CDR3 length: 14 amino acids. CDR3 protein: CASSGLAGAYEQYF. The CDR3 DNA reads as TGTGCCAGCAGTGGACTAGCGGGCGCCTACGAGCAGTACTTC.

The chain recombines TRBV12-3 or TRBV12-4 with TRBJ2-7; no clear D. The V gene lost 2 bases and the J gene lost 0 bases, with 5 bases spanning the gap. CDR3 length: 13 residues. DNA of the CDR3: TGTGCCAGCAGTTTACGGGTCTCCTACGAGCAGTACTTC. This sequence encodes CASSLRVSYEQYF.

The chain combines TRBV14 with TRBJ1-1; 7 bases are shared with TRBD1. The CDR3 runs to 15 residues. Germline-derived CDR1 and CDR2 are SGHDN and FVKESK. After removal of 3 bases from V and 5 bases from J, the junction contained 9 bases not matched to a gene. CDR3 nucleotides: TGTGCCAGCAGCCAGAGGGAGACAGGGCGGACTGAAGCTTTCTTT. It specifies CASSQRETGRTEAFF.

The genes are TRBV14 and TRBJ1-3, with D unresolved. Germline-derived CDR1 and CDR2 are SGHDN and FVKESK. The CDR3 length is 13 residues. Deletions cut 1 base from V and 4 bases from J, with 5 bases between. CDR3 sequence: CASSQVEGNTIYF. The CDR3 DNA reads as TGTGCCAGCAGCCAAGTAGAGGGAAACACCATATATTTT.

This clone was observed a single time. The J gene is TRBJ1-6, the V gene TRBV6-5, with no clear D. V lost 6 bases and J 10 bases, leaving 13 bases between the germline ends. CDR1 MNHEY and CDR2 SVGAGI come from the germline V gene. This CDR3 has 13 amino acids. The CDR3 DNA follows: TGTGCCAGCAGCCATGTGAGGAAATCACCCCTCCACTTT. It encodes CASSHVRKSPLHF.

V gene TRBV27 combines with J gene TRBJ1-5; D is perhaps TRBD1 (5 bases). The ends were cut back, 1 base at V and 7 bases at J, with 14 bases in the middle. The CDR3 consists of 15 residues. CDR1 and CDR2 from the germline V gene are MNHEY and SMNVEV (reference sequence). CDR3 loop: CASSLYAGTEQPQHF. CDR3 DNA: TGTGCCAGCAGTTTATACGCGGGGACCGAACAGCCCCAGCATTTT.

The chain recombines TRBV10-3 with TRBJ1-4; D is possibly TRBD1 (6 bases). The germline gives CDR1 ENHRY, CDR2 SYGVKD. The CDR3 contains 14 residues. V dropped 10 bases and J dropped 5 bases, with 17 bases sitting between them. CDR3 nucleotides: TGTGCCACCGGAAGCAGGGGTGAGAATGAAAAACTGTTTTTT. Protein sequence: CATGSRGENEKLFF.

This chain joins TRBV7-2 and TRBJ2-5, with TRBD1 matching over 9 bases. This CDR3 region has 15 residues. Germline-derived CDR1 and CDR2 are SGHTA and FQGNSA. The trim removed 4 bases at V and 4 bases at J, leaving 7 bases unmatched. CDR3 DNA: TGTGCCAGCAGCTCGAACAGGGGGCGAGGAGAGACCCAGTACTTC. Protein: CASSSNRGRGETQYF.

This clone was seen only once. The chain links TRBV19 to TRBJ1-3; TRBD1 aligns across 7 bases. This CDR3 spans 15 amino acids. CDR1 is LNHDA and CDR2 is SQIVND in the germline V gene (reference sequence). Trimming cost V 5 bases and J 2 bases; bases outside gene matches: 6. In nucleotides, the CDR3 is TGTGCCAGTAGTCCCCAGGGGGGAGCTGGAAACACCATATATTTT. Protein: CASSPQGGAGNTIYF.

The CDR3 nucleotides are TGTGCCAGCAGTGGAATCCGGGACAGGACGTACGAGCAGTACTTC. Translation: CASSGIRDRTYEQYF. V usage is TRBV25-1 and J usage is TRBJ2-7; 8 nucleotides match TRBD1. CDR3 size: 15 residues. Germline CDR1 and CDR2: MGHDK and SYGVNS. V was pared by 4 bases and J by 4 bases, with 9 bases of the junction left unmatched.

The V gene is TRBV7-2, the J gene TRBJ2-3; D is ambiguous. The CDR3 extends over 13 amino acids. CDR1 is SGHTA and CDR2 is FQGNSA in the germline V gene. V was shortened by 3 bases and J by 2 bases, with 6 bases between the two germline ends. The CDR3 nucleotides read TGTGCCAGCAGCTTCGGGTTCACAGATACGCAGTATTTT. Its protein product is CASSFGFTDTQYF.

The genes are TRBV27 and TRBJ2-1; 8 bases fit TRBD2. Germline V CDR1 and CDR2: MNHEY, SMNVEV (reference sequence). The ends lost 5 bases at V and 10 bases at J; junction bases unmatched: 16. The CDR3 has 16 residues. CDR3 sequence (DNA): TGTGCCAGCAGTCTAACCCTTGCGGGGGGTTTGGACGAGCAGTTCTTC. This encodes CASSLTLAGGLDEQFF.

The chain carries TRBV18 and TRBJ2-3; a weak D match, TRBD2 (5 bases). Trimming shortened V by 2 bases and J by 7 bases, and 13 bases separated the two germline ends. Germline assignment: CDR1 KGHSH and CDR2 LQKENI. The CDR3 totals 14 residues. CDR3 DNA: TGTGCCAGCTCACCAGGTAGCGTAGGTAATACGCAGTATTTT. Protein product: CASSPGSVGNTQYF.

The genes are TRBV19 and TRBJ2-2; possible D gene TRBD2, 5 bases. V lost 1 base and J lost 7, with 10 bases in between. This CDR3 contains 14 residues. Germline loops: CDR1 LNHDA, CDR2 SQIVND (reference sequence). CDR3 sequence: CASSIVSGNGELFF. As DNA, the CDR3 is TGTGCCAGTAGTATAGTTTCCGGGAACGGGGAGCTGTTTTTT.

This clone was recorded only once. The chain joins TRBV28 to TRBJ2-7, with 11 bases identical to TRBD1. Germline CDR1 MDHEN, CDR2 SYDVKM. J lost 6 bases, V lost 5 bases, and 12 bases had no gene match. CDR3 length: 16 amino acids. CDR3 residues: CASSAYHPGTGGEQYF. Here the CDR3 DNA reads TGTGCCAGCAGTGCTTACCACCCCGGGACAGGGGGCGAGCAGTACTTC.

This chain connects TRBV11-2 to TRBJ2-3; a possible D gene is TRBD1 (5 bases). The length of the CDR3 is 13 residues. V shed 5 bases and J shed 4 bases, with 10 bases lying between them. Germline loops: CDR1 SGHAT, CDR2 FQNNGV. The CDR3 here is CASSATGPDTQYF. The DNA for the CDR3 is TGTGCCAGCAGCGCCACAGGTCCAGATACGCAGTATTTT. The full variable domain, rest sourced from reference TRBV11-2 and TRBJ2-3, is EAGVAQSPRYKIIEKRQSVAFWCNPISGHATLYWYQQILGQGPKLLIQFQNNGVVDDSQLPKDRFSAERLKGVDSTLKIQPAKLEDSAVYLCASSATGPDTQYFGPGTRLTVL.